The clone carrying this TCR beta chain was observed a few times. The antigen remains undetermined. The data derive from a study of response to subunit inactivated influenza vaccine. The study, taken as a whole, reports: The authors suggested that few new T cells are recruited per seasonal influenza vaccination.

One entry per CDR3 protein results from TCRdb running MiXCR on the RT-PCR reads. The table has approximately 730,000 distinct CDR3 sequences, about 15% seen once. Germline V gives CDR1 SGHRS, CDR2 YFSETQ. The CDR3 loop spans 13 amino acids. Trimming took 3 bases from V and 8 from J, leaving 12 bases between them. This chain uses TRBV5-1 with TRBJ2-4; D is perhaps TRBD2 (6 bases). Specimen: PBMCs from blood, collected around 14 days before vaccination. This sequence originates from a man between 50 and 59 years old who received an inactivated influenza vaccine. Here the CDR3 reads CASSSGTVDIQYF. In nucleotides, the CDR3 is TGCGCCAGCAGCTCCGGGACTGTGGACATTCAGTACTTC.